The present T cell receptor beta chain was sequenced within a study of shared T cell receptors in the human thymus. Per the germline V gene, CDR1 is LGHNA and CDR2 is YSLEER. V was shortened by 1 base and J by 6 bases, with 19 bases between the two germline ends. This CDR3 is 17 amino acids long. The table came from immunoSEQ multiplex PCR; TCRdb's copy has only in-frame clones and leaves some out. The sample lists some 640,000 clones, more than 75% occurring once. The sample was also linked to a second study, of human thymus T cells.

The chain carries TRBV4-3 and TRBJ2-1, with D unresolved. Sequencing used thymocytes. The origin of this receptor is a boy younger than two with a congenital heart defect. CDR3 bases: TGCGCCAGCAGCCAAGTGGATGAGGCCAGAACACTCAATGAGCAGTTCTTC. This gives the protein CASSQVDEARTLNEQFF.